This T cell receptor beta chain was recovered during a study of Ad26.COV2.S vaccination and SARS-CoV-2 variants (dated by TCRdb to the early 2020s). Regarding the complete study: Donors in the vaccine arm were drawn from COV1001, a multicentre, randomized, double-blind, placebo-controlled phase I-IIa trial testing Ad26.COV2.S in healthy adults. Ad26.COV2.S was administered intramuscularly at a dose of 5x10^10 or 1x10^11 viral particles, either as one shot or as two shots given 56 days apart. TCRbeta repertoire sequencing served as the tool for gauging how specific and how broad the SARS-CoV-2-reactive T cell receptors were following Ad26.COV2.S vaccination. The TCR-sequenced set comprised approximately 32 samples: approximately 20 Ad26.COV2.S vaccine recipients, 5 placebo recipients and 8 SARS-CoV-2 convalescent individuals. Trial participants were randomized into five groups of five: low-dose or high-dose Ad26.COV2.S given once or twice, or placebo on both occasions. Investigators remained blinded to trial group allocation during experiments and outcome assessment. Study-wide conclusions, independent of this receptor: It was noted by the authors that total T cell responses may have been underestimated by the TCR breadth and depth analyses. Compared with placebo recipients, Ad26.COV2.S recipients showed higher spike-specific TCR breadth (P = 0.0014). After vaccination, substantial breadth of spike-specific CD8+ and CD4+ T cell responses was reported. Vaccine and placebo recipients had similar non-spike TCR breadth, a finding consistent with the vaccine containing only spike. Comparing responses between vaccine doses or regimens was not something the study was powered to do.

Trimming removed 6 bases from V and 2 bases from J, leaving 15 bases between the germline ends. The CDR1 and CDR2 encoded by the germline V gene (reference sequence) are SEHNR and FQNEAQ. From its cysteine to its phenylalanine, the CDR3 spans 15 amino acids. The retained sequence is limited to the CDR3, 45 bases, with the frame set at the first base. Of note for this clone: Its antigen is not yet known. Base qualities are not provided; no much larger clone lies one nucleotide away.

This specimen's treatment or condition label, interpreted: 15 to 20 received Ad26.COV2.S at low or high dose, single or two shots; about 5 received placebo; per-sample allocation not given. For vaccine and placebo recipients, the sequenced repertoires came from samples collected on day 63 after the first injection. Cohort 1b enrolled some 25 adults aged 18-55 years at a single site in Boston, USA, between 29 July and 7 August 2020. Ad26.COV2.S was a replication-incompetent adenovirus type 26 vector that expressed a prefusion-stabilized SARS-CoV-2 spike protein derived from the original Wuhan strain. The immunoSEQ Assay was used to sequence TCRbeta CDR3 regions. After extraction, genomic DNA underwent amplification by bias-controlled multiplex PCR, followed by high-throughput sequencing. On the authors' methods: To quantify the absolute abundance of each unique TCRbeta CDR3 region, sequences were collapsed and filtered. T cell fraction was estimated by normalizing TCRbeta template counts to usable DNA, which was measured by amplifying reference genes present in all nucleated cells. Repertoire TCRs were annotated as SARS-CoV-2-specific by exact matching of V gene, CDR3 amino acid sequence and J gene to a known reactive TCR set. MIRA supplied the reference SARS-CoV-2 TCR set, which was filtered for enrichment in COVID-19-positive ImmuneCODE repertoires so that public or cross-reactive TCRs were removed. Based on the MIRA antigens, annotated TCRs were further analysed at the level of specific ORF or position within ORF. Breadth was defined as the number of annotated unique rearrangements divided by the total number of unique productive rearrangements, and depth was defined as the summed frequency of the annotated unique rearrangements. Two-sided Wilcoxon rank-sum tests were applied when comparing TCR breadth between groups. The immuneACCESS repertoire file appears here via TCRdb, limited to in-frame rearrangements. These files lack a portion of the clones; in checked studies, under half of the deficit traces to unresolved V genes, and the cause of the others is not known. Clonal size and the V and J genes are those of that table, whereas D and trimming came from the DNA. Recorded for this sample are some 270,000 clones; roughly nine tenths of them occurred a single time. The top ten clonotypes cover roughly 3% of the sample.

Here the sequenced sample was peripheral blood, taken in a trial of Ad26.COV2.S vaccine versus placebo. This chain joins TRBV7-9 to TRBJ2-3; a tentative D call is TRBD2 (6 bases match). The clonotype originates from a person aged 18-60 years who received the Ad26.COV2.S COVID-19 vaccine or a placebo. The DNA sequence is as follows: TGTGCCAGCAGTTTTTCCGGACTACCCACAGATACGCAGTATTTT. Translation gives CASSFSGLPTDTQYF.